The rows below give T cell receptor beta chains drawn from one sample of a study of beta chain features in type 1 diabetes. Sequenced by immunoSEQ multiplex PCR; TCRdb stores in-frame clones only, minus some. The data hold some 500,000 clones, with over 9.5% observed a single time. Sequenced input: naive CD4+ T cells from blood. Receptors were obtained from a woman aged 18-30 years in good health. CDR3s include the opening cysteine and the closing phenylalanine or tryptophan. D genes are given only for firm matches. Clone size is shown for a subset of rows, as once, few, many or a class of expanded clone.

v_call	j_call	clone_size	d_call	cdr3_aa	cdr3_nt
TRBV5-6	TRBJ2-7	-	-	CASSLLRGTYEQYF	TGTGCCAGCAGCTTGCTACGGGGAACCTACGAGCAGTACTTC
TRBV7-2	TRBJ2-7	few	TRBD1	CASSLDRGTYEQYF	TGTGCCAGCAGCTTAGACAGGGGGACCTACGAGCAGTACTTC
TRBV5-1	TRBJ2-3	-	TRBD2	CASSWGLAGAITDTQYF	TGCGCCAGCAGCTGGGGACTAGCGGGCGCGATCACAGATACGCAGTATTTT
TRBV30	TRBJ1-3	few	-	CASGPQWGGNTIYF	TGTGCCTCGGGGCCCCAATGGGGAGGAAACACCATATATTTT
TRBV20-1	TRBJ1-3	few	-	CSASPGNTIYF	TGCAGTGCTAGTCCTGGAAACACCATATATTTT
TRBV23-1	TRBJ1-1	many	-	CASSQSLSVPLGTEAFF	TGCGCCAGCAGTCAATCGCTGTCAGTACCTTTGGGCACTGAAGCTTTCTTT
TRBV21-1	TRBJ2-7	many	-	CASNRTSGSGVHEQYF	TGTGCCAGCAACAGAACTAGCGGGAGCGGGGTCCACGAGCAGTACTTC
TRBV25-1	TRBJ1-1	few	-	CASSELEERGSAFF	TGTGCCAGCAGTGAATTGGAGGAACGAGGATCAGCTTTCTTT
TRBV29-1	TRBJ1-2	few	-	CSADRTDNYGYTF	TGCAGCGCCGACAGGACAGATAACTATGGCTACACCTTC
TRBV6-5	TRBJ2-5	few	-	CASSYSNRQETQYF	TGTGCCAGCAGTTACTCGAACCGCCAAGAGACCCAGTACTTC
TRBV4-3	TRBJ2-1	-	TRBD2	CASSRAGGPGYNEQFF	TGCGCCAGCAGCCGGGCGGGAGGGCCCGGCTACAATGAGCAGTTCTTC